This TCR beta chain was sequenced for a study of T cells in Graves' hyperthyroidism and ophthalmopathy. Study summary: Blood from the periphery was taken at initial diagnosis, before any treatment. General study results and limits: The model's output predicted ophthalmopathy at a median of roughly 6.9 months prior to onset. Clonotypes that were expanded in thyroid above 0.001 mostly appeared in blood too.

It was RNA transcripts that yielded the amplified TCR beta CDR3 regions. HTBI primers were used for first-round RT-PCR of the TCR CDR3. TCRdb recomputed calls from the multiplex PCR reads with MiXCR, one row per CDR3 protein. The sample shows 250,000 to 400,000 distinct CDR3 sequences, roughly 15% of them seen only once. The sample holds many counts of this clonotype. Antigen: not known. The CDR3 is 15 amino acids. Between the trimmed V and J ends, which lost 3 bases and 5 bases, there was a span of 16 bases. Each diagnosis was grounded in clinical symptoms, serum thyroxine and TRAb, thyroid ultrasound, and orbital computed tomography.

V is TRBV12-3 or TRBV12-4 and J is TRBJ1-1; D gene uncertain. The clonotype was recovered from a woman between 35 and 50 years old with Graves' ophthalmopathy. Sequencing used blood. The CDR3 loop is CASSFWDTRWTEAFF. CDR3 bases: TGTGCCAGCAGTTTTTGGGATACCCGGTGGACTGAAGCTTTCTTT.